The 28 T cell receptor beta chains below all came from one sample that was sequenced in a study of CXCR3-negative and CXCR3-positive naive CD8 T cells. Via 5' RACE with UMI labels, TRB cDNA libraries were prepared. From its re-call of the 5' RACE reads, TCRdb lists each CDR3 protein once, without DNA. This sample carries over 100,000 distinct CDR3 sequences, with approximately 0.5% going to the ten biggest clones. Sequenced sample: naive CXCR3- CD8+ T cells from blood. Subset noted: CD45RO-CCR7+CD27+CD95- naive CD8+ T cells lacking CXCR3 (TNR3-). The receptors stem from a human donor in good health. Some clones in this sample may be carry-over from other donors' samples.

V gene TRBV29-1 combines with J gene TRBJ2-7; TCRdb designates TRBD1, a call that cannot be tested without DNA. Germline assignment: CDR1 SQVTM and CDR2 ANQGSEA. The CDR3 sequence is 16 residues long. The CDR3 spells CSVEDRAGQGGNEQYF.

V gene TRBV20-1 combines with J gene TRBJ2-2; TCRdb designates TRBD1, a call that cannot be tested without DNA. Germline CDR1 and CDR2: DFQATT and SNEGSKA (reference sequence). The CDR3 has 16 residues. CDR3 in amino acids: CSASLFGGFNTGELFF.

The chain combines TRBV29-1 with TRBJ1-1; the TRBD1 assignment by TCRdb is unverifiable without DNA. This CDR3 has 16 amino acids. Germline CDR1 reads SQVTM; CDR2 reads ANQGSEA. CDR3 residues: CSVEGVVGTGNTEAFF.

J is TRBJ2-3 and V is TRBV3-2; TCRdb's D call, TRBD1, is unchecked because there is no DNA. TRBV3-2 is assigned pseudogene status. This CDR3 is 11 amino acids long. The CDR3 sequence is CASGGADTQYF.

The chain is built from TRBV29-1 and TRBJ2-1; the D call from TCRdb, TRBD2, cannot be confirmed without DNA. Germline CDR1 reads SQVTM; CDR2 reads ANQGSEA. The CDR3 length is 15 residues. The CDR3 spells CSVEEGLAGANEQFF.

The rearrangement joins TRBV13 to TRBJ2-5; the D gene TCRdb calls, TRBD2, cannot be checked with no DNA. The germline CDR1 and CDR2 sequences are PRHDT and FYEKMQ (reference sequence). The CDR3 has 14 amino acids. The CDR3 here is CASSPRGGQETQYF.

The chain is built from TRBV9 and TRBJ2-2; absent DNA, TCRdb's TRBD2 call cannot be checked. The CDR3 loop spans 17 amino acids. CDR1 and CDR2 from the germline V gene are SGDLS and YYNGEE. This chain's CDR3 is CASSVDRAGVRTGELFF.

The J gene is TRBJ1-5, the V gene TRBV2; TCRdb's D call of TRBD1 is untestable without DNA. The CDR3 extends over 13 amino acids. Germline CDR1 SNHLY, CDR2 FYNNEI. This CDR3 reads CASSWTDNQPQHF.

V is TRBV5-1 and J is TRBJ2-5. There are 14 residues in the CDR3. CDR1 is SGHRS, CDR2 YFSETQ, per germline. CDR3 residues: CASSLLGVVETQYF.

This chain joins TRBV4-1 and TRBJ2-5. Germline CDR1 is MGHRA and CDR2 is YSYEKL. The CDR3 loop spans 16 amino acids. The CDR3 region is CASSQDLFTVGGTQYF.

CDR3 sequence: CASSQERRTVYNEQFF. V is TRBV4-3 and J is TRBJ2-1. The CDR3 has 16 amino acids. Germline V gives CDR1 LGHNA, CDR2 YSLEER.

This sequence joins TRBV4-2 and TRBJ2-3; absent DNA, TCRdb's TRBD2 call cannot be checked. Germline V CDR1 and CDR2: LGHNA, YNFKEQ. The CDR3 spans 16 residues. The CDR3 here is CASTPAGGPRTDTQYF.

The chain uses TRBV5-4 and TRBJ1-6; the D call of TRBD1 rests on TCRdb alone, since no DNA is present to check it. Germline-derived CDR1 and CDR2 are SGHNT and YYREEE (reference sequence). The CDR3 has 14 residues. CDR3 region: CASSWAGGNSPLHF.

The V and J genes are TRBV29-1 and TRBJ2-5; the D call from TCRdb, TRBD1, cannot be confirmed without DNA. CDR1 and CDR2 from the germline V gene are SQVTM and ANQGSEA. The CDR3 sequence is 12 residues long. CDR3 protein: CSVEGGSRTQYF.

This chain joins TRBV2 and TRBJ2-1. Per the germline V gene, CDR1 is SNHLY and CDR2 is FYNNEI. CDR3 size: 13 residues. This chain's CDR3 is CASSGFGDNEQFF.

V is TRBV7-8 and J is TRBJ1-5; the D gene TCRdb calls, TRBD1, cannot be checked with no DNA. Germline CDR1 SGHVS, CDR2 FQNEAQ. The CDR3 extends over 14 amino acids. The CDR3 reads CADRDRYSNQPQHF. The whole variable domain, filled in from reference TRBV7-8 and TRBJ1-5, reads GAGVSQSPRYKVAKRGQDVALRCDPISGHVSLFWYQQALGQGPEFLTYFQNEAQLDKSGLPSDRFFAERPEGSVSTLKIQRTQQEDSAVYLCADRDRYSNQPQHFGDGTRLSIL.

V and J are TRBV29-1 and TRBJ1-2. CDR3 size: 12 residues. Per the germline V gene, CDR1 is SQVTM and CDR2 is ANQGSEA. The chain's CDR3 is CSGKTENYGYTF.

The chain joins TRBV29-1 to TRBJ2-1. In germline, CDR1 is SQVTM, CDR2 ANQGSEA. This CDR3 spans 11 amino acids. CDR3 loop: CSVERNNEQFF.

This rearrangement joins TRBV28 to TRBJ2-7. The CDR3 length is 12 residues. Germline lookup yields CDR1 MDHEN and CDR2 SYDVKM. CDR3 sequence: CASSHRRYEQYF.

V is TRBV6-1 and J is TRBJ2-2; the TCRdb call, TRBD1, lacks DNA for checking. The germline V gene has CDR1 MNHNS and CDR2 SASEGT. The CDR3 extends over 14 amino acids. CDR3: CASSYRGGTGELSF.

This rearrangement joins TRBV5-1 to TRBJ2-6; TCRdb returns TRBD1, unconfirmable since there is no DNA. CDR1 is SGHRS and CDR2 is YFSETQ in the germline V gene. There are 16 residues in the CDR3. The CDR3 here is CASAPGQGAGANVLTF.

The J gene is TRBJ2-1, the V gene TRBV12-3 or TRBV12-4; TCRdb reports TRBD1, a call that lacks DNA to check it against. The CDR3 has 15 residues. This chain's CDR3 is CASRSAAGGYDEQFF.

V usage is TRBV5-6 and J usage is TRBJ2-1; TCRdb reports TRBD2, a call that lacks DNA to check it against. The CDR3 is made up of 16 amino acids. Germline CDR1 is SGHDT and CDR2 is YYEEEE. CDR3 loop: CASSFFTSGVFDEQFF.

CDR3 amino acids: CASSLEMLVGRDRETQYF. The chain combines TRBV5-1 with TRBJ2-5; TCRdb indicates TRBD2, and absent DNA this call remains unverified. Looked up from germline, CDR1 is SGHRS and CDR2 is YFSETQ. The CDR3 is 18 amino acids.

The chain employs TRBV7-9 and TRBJ2-2. This CDR3 contains 13 residues. The germline gives CDR1 SEHNR, CDR2 FQNEAQ (reference sequence). This chain's CDR3 is CASSFSRTGELFF.

The chain couples TRBV11-2 to TRBJ2-7; TCRdb's assignment of TRBD1 cannot be checked, as there is no DNA. This CDR3 comprises 13 residues. Germline CDR1 is SGHAT and CDR2 is FQNNGV. CDR3 sequence: CASSLIGVYEQYF.

The chain carries TRBV7-9 and TRBJ2-7; checking the TCRdb D call of TRBD2 is not possible without DNA. The CDR3 is 16 amino acids. Germline lookup yields CDR1 SEHNR and CDR2 FQNEAQ (reference sequence). The CDR3 sequence is CASSPRAGEDAYEQYF.

The chain carries TRBV29-1 and TRBJ2-7; TCRdb proposes TRBD1, but this gene call is untestable without DNA. Germline-derived CDR1 and CDR2 are SQVTM and ANQGSEA. The CDR3 runs 12 residues. This CDR3 is CSVRDRDYEQYF.